A selection of T cell receptor beta chains follows, all from one sample in a study of monozygotic twins with inflammatory bowel disease. Following a re-call of the 5' RACE reads, TCRdb has one entry per CDR3 protein and lacks DNA. In total, the table holds about 330,000 distinct CDR3 sequences. Material for sequencing was blood. The receptor set was obtained from a human donor with ulcerative colitis or Crohn's disease, or a healthy co-twin of an affected twin (not recorded which). Both conserved end residues are part of each CDR3.

>TRBJ1-1|TRBV5-1
CASTFPDRGEAFF
>TRBJ2-7|TRBV4-2
CASSPAGLAVYEQYF
>TRBJ2-5|TRBV7-8
CASSLNLDLKYF
>TRBJ2-7|TRBV28
CATEARSYEQYF
>TRBJ2-6|TRBV7-3
CASSLIPVLVGQHNVLTF
>TRBJ2-3|TRBV5-1
CASSPPAGGTDTQYF
>TRBJ2-3|TRBV9
CASSVSLAGGATDTQYF
>TRBJ2-2|TRBV28
CASTATGGGGELFF
>TRBJ2-1|TRBV18
CASSPPAGNNEQFF
>TRBJ2-6|TRBV19
CASSIGYSGANVLTF
>TRBJ2-3|TRBV5-4
CASSPPGQGTDTQYF